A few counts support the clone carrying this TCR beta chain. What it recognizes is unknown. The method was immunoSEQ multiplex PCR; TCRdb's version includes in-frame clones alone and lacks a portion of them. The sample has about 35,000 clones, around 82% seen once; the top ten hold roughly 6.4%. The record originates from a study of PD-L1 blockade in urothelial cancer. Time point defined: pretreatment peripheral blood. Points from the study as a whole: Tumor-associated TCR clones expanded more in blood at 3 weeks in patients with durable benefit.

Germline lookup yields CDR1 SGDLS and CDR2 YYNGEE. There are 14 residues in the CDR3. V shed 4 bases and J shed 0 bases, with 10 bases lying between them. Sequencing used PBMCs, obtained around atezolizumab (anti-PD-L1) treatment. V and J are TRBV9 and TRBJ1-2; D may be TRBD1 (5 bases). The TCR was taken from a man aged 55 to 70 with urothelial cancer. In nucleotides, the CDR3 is TGTGCCAGCAGCCCACAGACAGCTAACTATGGCTACACCTTC. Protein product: CASSPQTANYGYTF.